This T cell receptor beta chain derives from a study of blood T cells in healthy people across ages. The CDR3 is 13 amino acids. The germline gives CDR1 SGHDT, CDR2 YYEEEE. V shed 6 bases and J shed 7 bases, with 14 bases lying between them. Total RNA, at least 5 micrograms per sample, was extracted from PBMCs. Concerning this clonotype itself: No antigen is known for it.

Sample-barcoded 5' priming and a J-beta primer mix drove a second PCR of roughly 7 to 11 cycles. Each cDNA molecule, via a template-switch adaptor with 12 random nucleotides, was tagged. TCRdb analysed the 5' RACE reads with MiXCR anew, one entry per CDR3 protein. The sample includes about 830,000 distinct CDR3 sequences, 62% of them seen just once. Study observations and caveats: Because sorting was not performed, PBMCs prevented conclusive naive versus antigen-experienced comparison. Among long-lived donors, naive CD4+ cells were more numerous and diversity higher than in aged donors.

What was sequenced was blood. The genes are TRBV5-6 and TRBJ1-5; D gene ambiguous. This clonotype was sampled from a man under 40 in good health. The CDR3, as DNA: TGTGCCAGCACCATGAAGGGTAACCAGCCCCAGCATTTT. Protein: CASTMKGNQPQHF.